Listed below are T cell receptor beta chains from one sample, sequenced in a study of blood T cell repertoires in COVID-19. Clones were read by immunoSEQ multiplex PCR, and TCRdb kept only the in-frame ones, dropping some. The table has approximately 130,000 clones, roughly 81% seen once. Material: peripheral blood. Receptors originate from a human donor in a cohort sampled during active COVID-19. CDR3s include the opening cysteine and the closing phenylalanine or tryptophan.

>TRBV9|TRBJ2-3|17
CASSAGGLAGSTDTQYF
>TRBV4-2|TRBJ1-5|15
CASSHGQGEDQPQHF
>TRBV6-6|TRBJ2-5|14
CASSYSGGVETQYF
>TRBV9|TRBJ1-6|14
CASSPRQGGSPLHF
>TRBV3-1/TRBV3-2|TRBJ2-3|17
CASSHLSAGTSTDTQYF
>TRBV3-1/TRBV3-2|TRBJ1-4|15
CASSQDSSSREKLFF
>TRBV6-6|TRBJ2-1|13
CASVGQGAGEQFF
>TRBV7-8|TRBJ2-7|14
CASSWGQEGYEQYF
>TRBV15|TRBJ1-3|17
CATSRDRGIGSGNTIYF
>TRBV5-8|TRBJ1-5|16
CASSLGTKGSNQPQHF
>TRBV11-2|TRBJ2-1|15
CASSYLAQRYNEQFF
>TRBV6-2/TRBV6-3|TRBJ2-1|15
CASSHGTGRYNEQFF
>TRBV7-9|TRBJ2-1|15
CASSSSGALGGEQFF
>TRBV6-1|TRBJ1-1|13
CASSEDGSTEAFF
>TRBV7-9|TRBJ1-1|13
CASSEGRRTEAFF
>TRBV10-1|TRBJ1-1|15
CASSEERGWNTEAFF
>TRBV19|TRBJ2-5|15
CASSIGGQILQTQYF
>TRBV10-2|TRBJ2-1|15
CASSKSALAGNEQFF
>TRBV5-1|TRBJ1-3|20
CASSLGPTQATTTSGNTIYF
>TRBV9|TRBJ1-3|12
CASSPRGNTIYF
>TRBV2|TRBJ1-4|17
CASSGWDRVRLNEKLFF
>TRBV5-5|TRBJ2-5|12
CASSLAGETQYF
>TRBV5-6|TRBJ2-5|17
CASSSGQGRFLLETQYF
>TRBV28|TRBJ2-1|14
CASSFYRGDNEQFF
>TRBV11-1|TRBJ2-1|13
CASSLERTDEQFF
>TRBV30|TRBJ1-2|12
CASGTGGSGYTF
>TRBV12-3/TRBV12-4|TRBJ2-7|13
CASSSQTGGEQYF
>TRBV5-8|TRBJ1-2|15
CASSPDHRAPYGYTF
>TRBV3-1/TRBV3-2|TRBJ2-1|14
CASSPGGTFGEQFF
>TRBV9|TRBJ1-3|15
CASSPGGNSGNTIYF
>TRBV9|TRBJ1-6|15
CASSVASGNNSPLHF
>TRBV5-1|TRBJ2-3|17
CASSRQGLAGISDTQYF
>TRBV7-8|TRBJ1-2|13
CASSPDRGYGYTF
>TRBV4-1|TRBJ2-2|15
CASSRPDRDTGELFF
>TRBV5-4|TRBJ2-3|12
CASSWRADTQYF
>TRBV18|TRBJ2-3|16
CASSPIAGYGTDTQYF
>TRBV24-1|TRBJ2-1|12
CATSDPAGEQFF
>TRBV6-5|TRBJ2-3|15
CASSIRDRTTDTQYF
>TRBV28|TRBJ2-7|13
CASSLPPGDEQYF
>TRBV10-3|TRBJ2-7|18
CAIRSGTDTRPNSYEQYF
>TRBV10-2|TRBJ2-1|15
CASRAGAGVRNEQFF
>TRBV28|TRBJ1-1|14
CASSSPGGRPEAFF
>TRBV3-1/TRBV3-2|TRBJ1-1|14
CASSQEAGVTEAFF
>TRBV5-8|TRBJ1-2|16
CASNPGQGVGNYGYTF
>TRBV5-1|TRBJ1-2|14
CASSLEPGRYGYTF
>TRBV24-1|TRBJ2-1|15
CATSDPTQGGNEQFF
>TRBV15|TRBJ1-4|15
CATSRGGQGWEKLFF
>TRBV6-5|TRBJ2-3|14
CASRSSWGGDTQYF
>TRBV30|TRBJ1-2|16
CAWSVRSAGAVYGYTF
>TRBV11-2|TRBJ2-7|16
CASSEIISAGSFEQYF
>TRBV30|TRBJ1-5|12
CAWSVAGLPQHF